The clone carrying this T cell receptor beta chain occurred once. The antigen is unknown. This sample was included in a study of cytomegalovirus exposure and HLA in healthy donors. The primer mix had 60 Vbeta and 13 Jbeta primers. Authors' methods: Later, tens of millions of unique TCR beta chains were counted in an analysis, and approximately 9.9 million of them were shared. Method: immunoSEQ multiplex PCR; TCRdb's copy keeps in-frame clones and lacks some. V and J calls and clone size are copied from that table; D and trimming were computed from the DNA. This repertoire shows around 130,000 clones, around 72% found once; its top ten account for roughly 1.5%. The study, taken as a whole, reports: A later analysis found common viral pathogens apparently linked to several of the most significant clusters. Most TCR sequences were uncommon, yet certain public TCRs appeared in many donors.

The V gene end was trimmed by 4 bases and the J gene end by 2 bases; junction bases not matched to a gene: 5. Germline CDR1 reads SGHNT; CDR2 reads YYREEE (reference sequence). The CDR3 has 17 amino acids. V usage is TRBV5-4 and J usage is TRBJ2-2; TRBD2 matches 13 bases. This sequence was found in a woman aged 18-29 years in good health and CMV-seronegative. Specimen: PBMCs. CDR3 residues: CASSGGLAGINTGELFF. CDR3 nucleotides: TGTGCCAGCAGCGGGGGACTAGCGGGGATAAACACCGGGGAGCTGTTTTTT.